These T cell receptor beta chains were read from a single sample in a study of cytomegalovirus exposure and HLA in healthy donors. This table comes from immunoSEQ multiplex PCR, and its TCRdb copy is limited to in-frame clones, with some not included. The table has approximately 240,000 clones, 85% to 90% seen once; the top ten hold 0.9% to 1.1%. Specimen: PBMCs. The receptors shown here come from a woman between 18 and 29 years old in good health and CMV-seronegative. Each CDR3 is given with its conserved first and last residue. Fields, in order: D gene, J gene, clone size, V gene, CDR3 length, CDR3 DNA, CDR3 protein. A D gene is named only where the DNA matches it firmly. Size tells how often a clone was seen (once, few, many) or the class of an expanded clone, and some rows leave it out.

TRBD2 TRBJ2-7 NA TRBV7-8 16 TGTGCCAGCAGCTTACTTGTTAGCGGGGGTGGTCGCGAGCAGTACTTC CASSLLVSGGGREQYF
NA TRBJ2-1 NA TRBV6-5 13 TGTGCCAGCAGTTACTCAGCTTACAATGAGCAGTTCTTC CASSYSAYNEQFF
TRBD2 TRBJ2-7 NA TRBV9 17 TGTGCCAGCAGCGTATCCCCCCGTGCGGGAGCCACCTACGAGCAGTACTTC CASSVSPRAGATYEQYF
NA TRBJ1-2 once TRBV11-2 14 TGTGCCACCACCCCTTCGCTAGGCGGCTATGGCTACACCTTC CATTPSLGGYGYTF
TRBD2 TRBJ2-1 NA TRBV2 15 TGTGCCAGCAGTGGTCATCAGCGGGGGGGCGATGAGCAGTTCTTC CASSGHQRGGDEQFF
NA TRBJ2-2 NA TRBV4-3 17 TGCGCCAGCAGCCAAGAAGATGGGGGGATGGGCACCGGGGAGCTGTTTTTT CASSQEDGGMGTGELFF
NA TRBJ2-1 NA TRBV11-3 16 TGTGCCAGCAGCTTAGGGGGGCAGGGGGGACTCAATGAGCAGTTCTTC CASSLGGQGGLNEQFF
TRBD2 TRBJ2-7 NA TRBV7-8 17 TGTGCCAGCAGCGAACCTTCGGCAGCGGGAGGTCCCTACGAGCAGTACTTC CASSEPSAAGGPYEQYF
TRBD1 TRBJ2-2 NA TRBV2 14 TGTGCCAGCAGCGCGGGACAGGGTTCCGGGGAGCTGTTTTTT CASSAGQGSGELFF
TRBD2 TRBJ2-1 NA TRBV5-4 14 TGTGCCAGCAGCCCAACTAGCGCAAACAATGAGCAGTTCTTC CASSPTSANNEQFF
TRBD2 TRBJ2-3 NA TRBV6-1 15 TGTGCCAGTGGGGTACTAGCGGGGGGCACAGATACGCAGTATTTT CASGVLAGGTDTQYF
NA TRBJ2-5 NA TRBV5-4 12 TGTGCCAGCAGCTTGACCGGAGAGACCCAGTACTTC CASSLTGETQYF
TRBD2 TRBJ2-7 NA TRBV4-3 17 TGCGCCAGCAGCCGCTCTTTCATGGCTAGCGGCTACTACGAGCAGTACTTC CASSRSFMASGYYEQYF
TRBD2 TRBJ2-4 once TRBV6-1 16 TGTGCCAGCAGTGAAGCGACTAGCTCAGCCAAAAACATTCAGTACTTC CASSEATSSAKNIQYF
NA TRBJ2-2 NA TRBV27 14 TGTGCCAGCAGTCTTGGACTCTACACCGGGGAGCTGTTTTTT CASSLGLYTGELFF
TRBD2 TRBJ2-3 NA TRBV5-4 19 TGTGCCAGCAGCCATCAAGTACGCGGACTAGCGGGGGGCACAGATACGCAGTATTTT CASSHQVRGLAGGTDTQYF
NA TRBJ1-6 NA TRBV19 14 TGTGCCAGCGGGTCGTTACAGGTTTATTCACCCCTCCACTTT CASGSLQVYSPLHF
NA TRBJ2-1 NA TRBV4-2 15 TGTGCCAGCAGCCAAGCGGCTAGCGCGCGCAATGAGCAGTTCTTC CASSQAASARNEQFF
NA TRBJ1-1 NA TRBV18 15 TGTGCCAGCTCACCACTTCCAGGATTGAACACTGAAGCTTTCTTT CASSPLPGLNTEAFF
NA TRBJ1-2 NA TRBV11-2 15 TGTGCCAGCAGCTTACAATGGGGAGCTAACTATGGCTACACCTTC CASSLQWGANYGYTF
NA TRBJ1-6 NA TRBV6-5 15 TGTGCCAGCAGTTACTCAACCGGGGGGTATTCACCCCTCCACTTT CASSYSTGGYSPLHF
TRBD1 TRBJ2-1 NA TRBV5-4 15 TGTGCCAGCACCCTACTGGGGGACAGGGGAGAGGAGCAGTTCTTC CASTLLGDRGEEQFF
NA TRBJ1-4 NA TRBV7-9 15 TGTGCCAGCAGCCACCCAGGGCGCTCTAATGAAAAACTGTTTTTT CASSHPGRSNEKLFF
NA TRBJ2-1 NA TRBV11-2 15 TGTGCCAGCAGCTTAGTCGGGGGCTCCTACAATGAGCAGTTCTTC CASSLVGGSYNEQFF
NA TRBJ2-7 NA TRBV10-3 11 TGTGGCATAGGAGACTCCTACGAGCAGTACTTC CGIGDSYEQYF
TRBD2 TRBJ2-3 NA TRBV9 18 TGTGCCAGCAGCCCATTTTATGAAGGGACTAGCGACACAGATACGCAGTATTTT CASSPFYEGTSDTDTQYF
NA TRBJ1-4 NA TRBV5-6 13 TGTGCCAGCAGCACCGTTCAGGGTGAAAAACTGTTTTTT CASSTVQGEKLFF
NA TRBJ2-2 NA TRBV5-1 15 TGCGCCAGCAGCTTGGATGGGGGCGACACCGGGGAGCTGTTTTTT CASSLDGGDTGELFF
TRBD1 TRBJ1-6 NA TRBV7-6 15 TGTGCCAGCAGGGTGGACAGGGCGCATTTTTCACCCCTCCACTTT CASRVDRAHFSPLHF
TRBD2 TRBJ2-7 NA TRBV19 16 TGTGCCAGTAGTCGTCAAGCGGGAGGTACGTCCTACGAGCAGTACTTC CASSRQAGGTSYEQYF
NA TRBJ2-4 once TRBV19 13 TGTGCCAGTAGTATTGGGCTTGGAAACATTCAGTACTTC CASSIGLGNIQYF
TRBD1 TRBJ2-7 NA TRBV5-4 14 TGTGCCAGCAGCCTCGACAGGGTAAGAGGCGAGCAGTACTTC CASSLDRVRGEQYF
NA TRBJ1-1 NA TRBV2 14 TGTGCCAGCAGTGAAAGCGTTTCTCGGAGCAGAGCTTTCTTT CASSESVSRSRAFF
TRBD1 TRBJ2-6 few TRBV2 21 TGTGCCAGCAGTGAAGAATATCCCGGACAGGGCGGCCTCTCTGGGGCCAACGTCCTGACTTTC CASSEEYPGQGGLSGANVLTF
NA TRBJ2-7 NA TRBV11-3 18 TGTGCCAGCAGCTTGGAGTGGATGGGAGGTACTCTCCCCCCCGAGCAGTACTTC CASSLEWMGGTLPPEQYF
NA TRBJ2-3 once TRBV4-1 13 TGCGCCAGCAGCCAAGTTATAGCTAATACGCAGTATTTT CASSQVIANTQYF
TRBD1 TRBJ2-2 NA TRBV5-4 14 TGTGCCAGCAGCTTGACAGGGGCCCCCGGGGAGCTGTTTTTT CASSLTGAPGELFF
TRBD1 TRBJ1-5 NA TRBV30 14 TGTGCCTGGAGTGGGGGACAGGGCCATCAGCCCCAGCATTTT CAWSGGQGHQPQHF
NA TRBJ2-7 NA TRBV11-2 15 TGTGCCAGCAGCTTGGGATTGGGGGCACCCTACGAGCAGTACTTC CASSLGLGAPYEQYF
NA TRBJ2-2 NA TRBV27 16 TGTGCCAGCAGTTCCCTTCTCTTATATAACACCGGGGAGCTGTTTTTT CASSSLLLYNTGELFF
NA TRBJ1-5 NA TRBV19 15 TGTGCCAGTAGTATATATATAGATTCCAATCAGCCCCAGCATTTT CASSIYIDSNQPQHF
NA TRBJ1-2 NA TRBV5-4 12 TGTGCCAGCAGCTTGCCCTCAGAAGGCTACACCTTC CASSLPSEGYTF
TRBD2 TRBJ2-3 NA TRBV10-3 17 TGTGCCATCAGTGCGACTAGCGGGAGGGGTGGCACAGATACGCAGTATTTT CAISATSGRGGTDTQYF
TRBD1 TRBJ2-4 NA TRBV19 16 TGTGCCAGTAGTACCGGGACAGGCAAAGCCAAAAACATTCAGTACTTC CASSTGTGKAKNIQYF
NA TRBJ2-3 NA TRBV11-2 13 TGTGCCAGCAGCTTAGCATACGGGGATACGCAGTATTTT CASSLAYGDTQYF
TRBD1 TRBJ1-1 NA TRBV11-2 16 TGTGCCAGCAGCCGGAGGACAGGGGCTCTAGACACTGAAGCTTTCTTT CASSRRTGALDTEAFF
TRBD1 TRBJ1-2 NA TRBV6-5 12 TGTGCCAGCAGGGAGGGACAGGGGGGCTACACCTTC CASREGQGGYTF
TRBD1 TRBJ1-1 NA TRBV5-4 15 TGTGCCAGCAGCTTGGACTACGGGACAGGCACTGAAGCTTTCTTT CASSLDYGTGTEAFF
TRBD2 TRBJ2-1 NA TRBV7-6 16 TGTGCCAGCAGTAGTACCGGGACTAGCTTGATCAATGAGCAGTTCTTC CASSSTGTSLINEQFF
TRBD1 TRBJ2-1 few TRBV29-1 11 TGCAGCGTCGGACAGGGGGTAGAAGAGTTCTTC CSVGQGVEEFF
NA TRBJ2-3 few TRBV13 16 TGTGCCAGCAGCCCAATGGGTCGCCGGGGCACAGATACGCAGTATTTT CASSPMGRRGTDTQYF
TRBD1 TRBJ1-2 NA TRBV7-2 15 TGTGCCTGCCGGGACAGGGGGCTCGGGAGCTATGGCTACACCTTC CACRDRGLGSYGYTF
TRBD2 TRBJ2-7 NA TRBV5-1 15 TGCGCCAGCAGTGGAAGTTCACTAGCGGGAGGCGAGCAGTACTTC CASSGSSLAGGEQYF
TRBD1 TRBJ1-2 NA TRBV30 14 TGTGCCTGGAGCGGGGGACAGGGCGGACATGGCTACACCTTC CAWSGGQGGHGYTF
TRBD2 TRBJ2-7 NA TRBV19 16 TGTGCCAGCCCCAGGACTAGCGGGGGGGCCCCCCACGAGCAGTACTTC CASPRTSGGAPHEQYF
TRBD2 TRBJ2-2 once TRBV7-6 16 TGTGCCAGCAGCTTACTACTAGCGGGAGATTCCGGGGAGCTGTTTTTT CASSLLLAGDSGELFF
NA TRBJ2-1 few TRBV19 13 TGTGCCAGTAGTAGGACTCACTACAATGAGCAGTTCTTC CASSRTHYNEQFF
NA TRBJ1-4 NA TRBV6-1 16 TGTGCCAGCAGTGAAGCGCTAGGAGCTACTAATGAAAAACTGTTTTTT CASSEALGATNEKLFF